This T cell receptor (beta chain) was captured in a study of CD8+CD57+ T cells in acquired aplastic anemia. Study-wide background: Sorting CD4+ and CD8+ cells gave DNA averaging approximately 3 ug.

Germline V gives CDR1 SNHLY, CDR2 FYNNEI. The CDR3 totals 14 residues. V was clipped by 8 bases and J by 8 bases, with 22 bases between them. By flow cytometry, patients selected for sequencing had shown an expansion of CD8+CD57+ cells. The blood sampling took place in patients who had so far received no therapy. This clonotype occurred once. The antigen remains undetermined. This likely comes from a read error, as the CDR3 has no conserved phenylalanine or tryptophan at its end. Study-wide results and caveats: Statistical testing detected no significant gap in CD8+ Simpson's diversity between patients and controls.

CDR3 and TCR beta VDJ profiling relied on genomic DNA as the template. MiXCR, run by TCRdb on the reads, gives a single entry per CDR3 protein. This repertoire shows roughly 250,000 distinct CDR3 sequences, 82% found once; its top ten account for 40% to 50%. The sequence derives from a human donor with aplastic anemia. V is TRBV2 and J is TRBJ2-7; possibly TRBD1 or TRBD2 for D (6 bases each). Sample: sorted CD4+, CD8+, or CD8+CD57+ T cells (not recorded which) from PBMCs. The DNA of the CDR3 is TGTGCCAGCGGGGACGGGGGCACTGATACGCAGCAGTACTGC. Its translation: CASGDGGTDTQQYC.